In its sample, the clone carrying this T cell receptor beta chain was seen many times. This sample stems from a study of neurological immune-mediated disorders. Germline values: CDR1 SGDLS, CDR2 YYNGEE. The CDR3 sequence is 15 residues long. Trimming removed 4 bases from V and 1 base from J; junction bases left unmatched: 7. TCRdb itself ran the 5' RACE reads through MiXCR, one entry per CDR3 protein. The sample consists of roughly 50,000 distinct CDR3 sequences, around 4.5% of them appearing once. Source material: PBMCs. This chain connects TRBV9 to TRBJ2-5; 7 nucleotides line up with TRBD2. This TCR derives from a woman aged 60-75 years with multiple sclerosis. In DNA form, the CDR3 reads TGTGCCAGCAGCCTTTTCGGGGGGATCCAAGAGACCCAGTACTTC. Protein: CASSLFGGIQETQYF.